This entry features one T cell receptor beta chain sequence. Antigen: not known. This sample stems from a study of T cell responses to AZD1222 COVID-19 vaccine. Study-level points and caveats: Breadth and depth of Spike-specific TCRs rose after two AZD1222 doses. Baseline seropositives among AZD1222 recipients totaled only 5 to 7.

Germline V CDR1 and CDR2: MNHEY, SMNVEV (reference sequence). With 5 bases clipped from V and 0 bases from J, the junction kept 7 bases outside the gene matches. The CDR3 contains 16 residues. TCRdb's table, derived via immunoSEQ multiplex PCR, lists solely in-frame clones and lacks some. The table records roughly 150,000 clones, about 92% of them present only once. This chain connects TRBV27 to TRBJ1-5, with 7 positions matching TRBD1. This TCR derives from an adult in good health. The starting material was peripheral blood, obtained on day 0 of AZD1222 vaccination. CDR3 region: CASSPITGVSNQPQHF. In nucleotides, the CDR3 is TGTGCCAGCAGTCCAATCACAGGGGTTAGCAATCAGCCCCAGCATTTT.